This TCR beta chain is from a study of shared clonotypes between healthy human individuals. The CDR3 loop spans 16 amino acids. The V and J ends lost 2 bases and 2 bases respectively, with 15 bases between them. Germline V gene data show CDR1 as MDHEN and CDR2 as SYDVKM. From CD4+ cells came CD45RA+ naive and CD45RA-negative memory subsets. At deep level, the assay was performed. Replicate sorted-subset PCRs were loaded with 150 to 250 ng DNA, tens of thousands of T cell genomes. Sequencing used immunoSEQ multiplex PCR; TCRdb keeps in-frame clones, though not all of them. The sample lists over a million clones; roughly 98% were seen once.

The chain has TRBV28 and TRBJ1-1; TRBD1 might be the D (6 bases). Input material: naive CD4+ T cells sorted from blood. Described subset: CD45RA+ positively selected. This TCR came from a man aged 25 to 40 in good health. The CDR3 nucleotides are TGTGCCAGCAGTTTAATTAGCGGGGGCCGAAACACTGAAGCTTTCTTT. Its protein product is CASSLISGGRNTEAFF.